This T cell receptor (beta chain) was captured in a study of T cells in Graves' hyperthyroidism and ophthalmopathy. The wider study: It was at initial diagnosis, before any treatment, that peripheral blood was collected.

RNA transcripts served as the template for amplifying TCR beta CDR3 regions. The TCR CDR3 was amplified in a first-round RT-PCR using the HTBI primer set. TCRdb reprocessed the multiplex PCR reads with MiXCR, giving one entry per CDR3 protein. The sample records roughly 500,000 distinct CDR3 sequences, approximately 15% being singletons. This clonotype has ten or more counts. The TCR originated in a woman in her 30s with Graves' hyperthyroidism that later progressed to Graves' ophthalmopathy. Source material: blood.

The CDR3 DNA reads TGTGCCAGCAGCCAAGATCTCGGACTAGAGACAGATACGCAGTATTTT. Residues: CASSQDLGLETDTQYF. The chain has TRBV3-1 and TRBJ2-3; 7 nucleotides match TRBD2. V shed 0 bases, J shed 3 bases, and the junction held 6 bases outside the gene matches. CDR3 size: 16 residues. The germline gives CDR1 LGHDT, CDR2 YNNKEL (reference sequence).